Each of the 5 T cell receptor beta chains below was sequenced from the same sample in a study of blood T cell repertoires in COVID-19. Some clones are missing from TCRdb's copy, which holds only in-frame ones; the method was immunoSEQ multiplex PCR. Here the sample spans 200,000 to 250,000 clones, roughly 89% being singletons. The sequenced material came from PBMCs or T cells enriched from blood (not recorded which). The source of these receptors is a young man who had been exposed to COVID-19.

The gene calls are TRBV29-1 and TRBJ2-5; 12 bases match TRBD1. The germline V gene has CDR1 SQVTM and CDR2 ANQGSEA. The CDR3 is 13 amino acids. V gave up 7 bases and J gave up 11 bases; unmatched junction bases: 11. The CDR3 sequence: CSGDKGQGAQQYF. CDR3 in DNA: TGCAGCGGGGATAAGGGACAGGGGGCGCAGCAGTACTTC.

The CDR3 DNA is TGTGCCAGCAGTCCCACCGGGACAGCTTCTGGAAACACCATATATTTT. Its protein product is CASSPTGTASGNTIYF. The chain employs TRBV7-9 and TRBJ1-3; the match to TRBD1 covers 7 bases. CDR3 length: 16 residues. Germline CDR1 is SEHNR and CDR2 is FQNEAQ (reference sequence). V lost 6 bases, J lost 1 base, and 9 bases stayed unmatched.

This chain links TRBV5-6 with TRBJ2-3, with 7 bases lining up with TRBD2. With 3 bases clipped from V and 1 base from J, the junction kept 5 bases outside the gene matches. This CDR3 has 15 residues. Germline CDR1 SGHDT, CDR2 YYEEEE. CDR3 in DNA: TGTGCCAGCAGCTCACTAGCGTGGGGCACAGATACGCAGTATTTT. Residues: CASSSLAWGTDTQYF.

For the CDR3, the DNA is TGTGCCAGCAGCACCGGACAGGGCCACGGCTACACCTTC. It specifies CASSTGQGHGYTF. The V call is TRBV7-2, the J call TRBJ1-2; TRBD1 matches at 8 bases. The junction had 7 bases not matched to a gene; V was cut back by 5 bases and J by 8 bases. This CDR3 has 13 residues. The germline gives CDR1 SGHTA, CDR2 FQGNSA.

V usage is TRBV19 and J usage is TRBJ1-5; 8 nucleotides agree with TRBD1. The CDR3 has 14 amino acids. The V and J ends lost 6 bases and 4 bases, in that order; junction bases with no gene match: 5. Germline V gene sequence: CDR1 LNHDA, CDR2 SQIVND (reference sequence). The CDR3 region is CASRGQAPNQPQHF. The CDR3 bases are TGTGCCAGTAGGGGACAGGCTCCTAATCAGCCCCAGCATTTT.